This is a list of T cell receptor beta chains from one sample in a study of blood T cell repertoires in COVID-19. TCRdb's table, derived via immunoSEQ multiplex PCR, lists solely in-frame clones and lacks some. The table lists 250,000 to 350,000 clones, about 90% of them singletons, with approximately 2.2% in the top ten. Sequencing was performed on peripheral blood. The receptors come from a woman in her twenties or thirties who had recovered from COVID-19. The CDR3 runs from the conserved cysteine through the conserved F or W. Fields, in order: J gene, V gene, clone size, D gene, CDR3 DNA, CDR3 protein. D genes are given only for firm matches. Clone size, where shown, is once, few, many, or a class for clones that have expanded.

TRBJ1-1 TRBV4-1 NA NA TGCGCCAGCAGCCAAGTATTGAACAGGGCCGTTGAAGCTTTCTTT CASSQVLNRAVEAFF
TRBJ2-7 TRBV28 NA TRBD2 TGTGCCAGCAGAGGGACTAGCGGGATTTTCACCTACGAGCAGTACTTC CASRGTSGIFTYEQYF
TRBJ2-1 TRBV19 NA NA TGTGCCAGTAGTACCGACAGATATGAGCAGTTCTTC CASSTDRYEQFF
TRBJ1-1 TRBV28 NA NA TGTGCCAGCAGTATACAGGGCGAATCAGCTTTCTTT CASSIQGESAFF
TRBJ1-4 TRBV14 NA NA TGTGCCAGCAGCCAACAACAGGGAAGTGAAAAACTGTTTTTT CASSQQQGSEKLFF
TRBJ2-6 TRBV3-1/TRBV3-2 NA TRBD1 TGTGCCAGCAGCCAAGATGGGACAGGCGACTCTGGGGCCAACGTCCTGACTTTC CASSQDGTGDSGANVLTF
TRBJ2-3 TRBV5-1 NA TRBD1 TGCGCCAGCAGCTCCCGGGACAGGGTGGCAGATACGCAGTATTTT CASSSRDRVADTQYF
TRBJ1-6 TRBV6-5 NA TRBD1 TGTGCCAGCAGTTTGACAGGGGGGGCACCCCTCCACTTT CASSLTGGAPLHF
TRBJ2-7 TRBV13 NA TRBD1 TGTGCCAGCAGCTTAGTTAGGACAGGGTCCAACGAGCAGTACTTC CASSLVRTGSNEQYF
TRBJ2-7 TRBV10-3 NA TRBD2 TGTGCCATCAGTGAGTCCCAGCGGCTAGCGGGTTCCTACGAGCAGTACTTC CAISESQRLAGSYEQYF
TRBJ1-1 TRBV10-3 NA TRBD1 TGTGCCATCAGTCCTACAGGGGAGGAAGCTTTCTTT CAISPTGEEAFF
TRBJ1-6 TRBV4-2 NA NA TGTGCCAGCAGCCAAGATGGGCCAGGAAAGCACTCCTATAATTCACCCCTCCACTTT CASSQDGPGKHSYNSPLHF
TRBJ2-1 TRBV6-2/TRBV6-3 NA TRBD2 TGTGCCAGCAGCCTAATCTCGGGACTAAGTCGTACTCCTGAGCAGTTCTTC CASSLISGLSRTPEQFF
TRBJ1-2 TRBV4-1 NA NA TGCGCCAGCAGCCCCTACGGGGGACTTCAAGGTGGCTACACCTTC CASSPYGGLQGGYTF
TRBJ2-3 TRBV11-2 NA NA TGTGCCAGCAGCAGAGACAGCTCCACAGATACGCAGTATTTT CASSRDSSTDTQYF
TRBJ2-5 TRBV4-2 NA NA TGTGCCAGCAGCCAAGTGGGGCGGGGCCTCCAAGAGACCCAGTACTTC CASSQVGRGLQETQYF
TRBJ2-5 TRBV18 NA NA TGTGCCAGCTCACCAAATATAATCCAAGAGACCCAGTACTTC CASSPNIIQETQYF
TRBJ2-3 TRBV6-4 many TRBD2 TGTGCCAGCAGTGGGACTAGCGGCACAGATACGCAGTATTTT CASSGTSGTDTQYF
TRBJ1-1 TRBV5-1 once TRBD1 TGCGCCAGCAGCTTGGGGTCGGGACAGGGCGGCACTGAAGCTTTCTTT CASSLGSGQGGTEAFF
TRBJ2-3 TRBV6-5 NA TRBD1 TGTGCCACGTACAGGGGGCAAACAGATACGCAGTATTTT CATYRGQTDTQYF
TRBJ2-2 TRBV19 NA TRBD1 TGTGCCAGTAGTCCGAATACCGGGACAGGAATCGGGGAGCTGTTTTTT CASSPNTGTGIGELFF
TRBJ1-2 TRBV7-3 once NA TGTGCCAGCAGCTTAGATGGAGGGACCTATGGCTACACCTTC CASSLDGGTYGYTF
TRBJ1-2 TRBV7-2 NA NA TGTGCCAGCAGCTTAGTTCGGGTATCAAGATATGGCTACACCTTC CASSLVRVSRYGYTF
TRBJ2-5 TRBV11-2 NA TRBD2 TGTGCCAGCAGCTACCTAGCGGGGGGAGAGACCCAGTACTTC CASSYLAGGETQYF